This TCR beta chain came from a study of sequential checkpoint blockade in melanoma. Looking at the study overall: Arm A got nivolumab then ipilimumab; arm B the reverse, 1:1. Both treatment sequences were followed by maintenance nivolumab.

TCRdb keeps only in-frame clones here, not all; method: immunoSEQ multiplex PCR. The table has about 21,000 clones, around 72% seen once; the top ten hold approximately 40%. As to treatment: randomized to nivolumab then ipilimumab (arm A) or the reverse (arm B). Patients had received no earlier DNA-damaging chemotherapy. From thawed PBMCs, live CD3+CD8+ cells negative for CD19 and CD56 were sorted. V shed 10 bases, J shed 3 bases, and the junction held 11 bases outside the gene matches. The length of the CDR3 is 14 residues. CDR1 is ENHRY, CDR2 SYGVKD, per germline. A few counts support this clone. The rearrangement links TRBV10-3 to TRBJ1-1; 7 bases agree with TRBD1. Sample: CD8+ T cells sorted from blood (inferred from file names), taken from a patient given nivolumab and ipilimumab in sequence. This clonotype originated in a human donor with melanoma. The CDR3 DNA is TGTGCCACGAGGGAACAGGGGTCTCACACTGAAGCTTTCTTT. Amino acid sequence: CATREQGSHTEAFF.